These T cell receptor beta chains were read from a single sample in a study of early T cells in non-severe SARS-CoV-2 infection. TCRdb passed the 5' RACE reads through MiXCR, listing each CDR3 protein once. The sample has roughly 23,000 distinct CDR3 sequences, approximately 3.8% seen once; the top ten hold around 5.6%. The specimen was whole blood. These receptors were obtained from an adult who was a healthcare worker with PCR-confirmed SARS-CoV-2 infection or an uninfected control (not recorded which). The CDR3 runs from the conserved cysteine through the conserved F or W. A D gene is named only where the DNA matches it firmly. A row's size may be missing; if present it is once, few, many or a size class.

v_call: TRBV11-2; j_call: TRBJ2-7; d_call: TRBD2; clone_size: medium-sized; cdr3_nt: TGTGCCAGCAGCCCGCTGCGGGAGTCGCTGTACGAGCAGTACTTC; cdr3_aa: CASSPLRESLYEQYF
v_call: TRBV6-6; j_call: TRBJ1-4; d_call: -; clone_size: many; cdr3_nt: TGTGCCAGCAGGGGCCAGCTCCTTGAAAAACTGTTTTTT; cdr3_aa: CASRGQLLEKLFF
v_call: TRBV20-1; j_call: TRBJ2-7; d_call: TRBD1; clone_size: many; cdr3_nt: TGCAGTGCTAGAGAACAGGGGGGAAGGCCTTACGAGCAGTACTTC; cdr3_aa: CSAREQGGRPYEQYF
v_call: TRBV7-3; j_call: TRBJ2-3; d_call: -; clone_size: many; cdr3_nt: TGTGCCAGCAGCTTAACGGAGGGCTCCAGTACGCAGTATTTT; cdr3_aa: CASSLTEGSSTQYF
v_call: TRBV7-6; j_call: TRBJ1-2; d_call: TRBD1; clone_size: many; cdr3_nt: TGTGCCAGCAGCCCGACAGGGGCGAATTCCGTCTATGGCTACACCTTC; cdr3_aa: CASSPTGANSVYGYTF
v_call: TRBV7-7; j_call: TRBJ2-1; d_call: -; clone_size: many; cdr3_nt: TGTGCTAGCAGCGCGATAGGACAGCACAATGAGCAGTTCTTC; cdr3_aa: CASSAIGQHNEQFF
v_call: TRBV24-1; j_call: TRBJ1-2; d_call: TRBD1; clone_size: -; cdr3_nt: TGTGCCACCAGTGGGACAGGGGGCGTCTATGGCTACACCTTC; cdr3_aa: CATSGTGGVYGYTF
v_call: TRBV7-2; j_call: TRBJ2-7; d_call: TRBD2; clone_size: many; cdr3_nt: TGTGCCAGCAGCTTTCCGGGACTAGCCTACGAGCAGTACTTC; cdr3_aa: CASSFPGLAYEQYF
v_call: TRBV3-1; j_call: TRBJ2-2; d_call: TRBD1; clone_size: many; cdr3_nt: TGTGCCAGCAGCCGAACCGGGACAGGGAACACCGGGGAGCTGTTTTTT; cdr3_aa: CASSRTGTGNTGELFF
v_call: TRBV11-2; j_call: TRBJ2-1; d_call: TRBD2; clone_size: many; cdr3_nt: TGTGCCAGCAGCTCTAGCGGGAGAGCCCTTACAAATGAGCAGTTCTTC; cdr3_aa: CASSSSGRALTNEQFF
v_call: TRBV29-1; j_call: TRBJ2-6; d_call: TRBD1; clone_size: many; cdr3_nt: TGCAGCGTTGGAGGGACAGGGGTCAACTCTGGGGCCAACGTCCTGACTTTC; cdr3_aa: CSVGGTGVNSGANVLTF
v_call: TRBV28; j_call: TRBJ2-3; d_call: -; clone_size: few; cdr3_nt: TGTGCCAGCAGTACCGAGGCGGCGACGGCCACAGATACGCAGTATTTT; cdr3_aa: CASSTEAATATDTQYF
v_call: TRBV12-3/TRBV12-4; j_call: TRBJ2-1; d_call: TRBD1; clone_size: many; cdr3_nt: TGTGCCAGCAGAACCGGGACAGGGAATAGGAATGAGCAGTTCTTC; cdr3_aa: CASRTGTGNRNEQFF
v_call: TRBV6-1; j_call: TRBJ1-2; d_call: TRBD1; clone_size: many; cdr3_nt: TGTGCCAGCAGGGACAGACAGGGTAACCGCTACACCTTC; cdr3_aa: CASRDRQGNRYTF
v_call: TRBV20-1; j_call: TRBJ2-2; d_call: -; clone_size: many; cdr3_nt: TGCAGTGCAAGTCTGTCAGGGGTCACCGGGGAGCTGTTTTTT; cdr3_aa: CSASLSGVTGELFF
v_call: TRBV12-3/TRBV12-4; j_call: TRBJ2-3; d_call: TRBD2; clone_size: many; cdr3_nt: TGTGCCAGCAGCCTAACTAGCGGGGGGGAGGATACGCAGTATTTT; cdr3_aa: CASSLTSGGEDTQYF
v_call: TRBV18; j_call: TRBJ2-3; d_call: TRBD1; clone_size: many; cdr3_nt: TGTGCCAGCACCAGGACAGGGGTCGAGAGTACGCAGTATTTT; cdr3_aa: CASTRTGVESTQYF
v_call: TRBV30; j_call: TRBJ1-2; d_call: TRBD1; clone_size: few; cdr3_nt: TGTGCCTGGAGTAGAGACAGGGGGCTAACCTATGGCTACACCTTC; cdr3_aa: CAWSRDRGLTYGYTF
v_call: TRBV11-3; j_call: TRBJ2-7; d_call: TRBD1; clone_size: -; cdr3_nt: TGTGCCAGCAGCTCCGAGGACAGGCCCCACGAGCAGTACTTC; cdr3_aa: CASSSEDRPHEQYF
v_call: TRBV12-3/TRBV12-4; j_call: TRBJ2-3; d_call: TRBD2; clone_size: few; cdr3_nt: TGTGCCAGCAGCCCAGCGGGGGGGAGCACAGATACGCAGTATTTT; cdr3_aa: CASSPAGGSTDTQYF
v_call: TRBV10-3; j_call: TRBJ2-1; d_call: -; clone_size: many; cdr3_nt: TGTGCCATCAAAGGGTCGGGCTACAATGAGCAGTTCTTC; cdr3_aa: CAIKGSGYNEQFF
v_call: TRBV5-1; j_call: TRBJ2-3; d_call: TRBD2; clone_size: many; cdr3_nt: TGCGCCAGCAGCGTAGCGGGAGGCACAGATACGCAGTATTTT; cdr3_aa: CASSVAGGTDTQYF
v_call: TRBV10-3; j_call: TRBJ1-1; d_call: -; clone_size: few; cdr3_nt: TGTGCCATCGGGGCTCCCGGCGCTGAAGCTTTCTTT; cdr3_aa: CAIGAPGAEAFF
v_call: TRBV20-1; j_call: TRBJ1-4; d_call: -; clone_size: many; cdr3_nt: TGCAGGAACCGGGAGACTAATGAAAAACTGTTTTTT; cdr3_aa: CRNRETNEKLFF
v_call: TRBV2; j_call: TRBJ2-4; d_call: -; clone_size: many; cdr3_nt: TGTGCCAGCAGTGGGGCAGGGGCCAAAAACATTCAGTACTTC; cdr3_aa: CASSGAGAKNIQYF
v_call: TRBV12-3/TRBV12-4; j_call: TRBJ1-3; d_call: -; clone_size: many; cdr3_nt: TGTGCCAGCAGTTTCCACACCATATATTTT; cdr3_aa: CASSFHTIYF
v_call: TRBV29-1; j_call: TRBJ1-1; d_call: -; clone_size: few; cdr3_nt: TGCAGCTCCACGTCAGTATCAAGCACTGAAGCTTTCTTT; cdr3_aa: CSSTSVSSTEAFF
v_call: TRBV6-6; j_call: TRBJ2-1; d_call: TRBD1; clone_size: many; cdr3_nt: TGTGCCAGCAACTCCGGGACAGCCTCCTACAATGAGCAGTTCTTC; cdr3_aa: CASNSGTASYNEQFF
v_call: TRBV6-5; j_call: TRBJ1-1; d_call: TRBD1; clone_size: many; cdr3_nt: TGTGCCAGCAATCAACAGGGGAGCACTGAAGCTTTCTTT; cdr3_aa: CASNQQGSTEAFF
v_call: TRBV11-2; j_call: TRBJ1-5; d_call: -; clone_size: few; cdr3_nt: TGTGCCAGCAGCTTCATGGGGGCCGAGAGCAATCAGCCCCAGCATTTT; cdr3_aa: CASSFMGAESNQPQHF
v_call: TRBV7-9; j_call: TRBJ2-6; d_call: -; clone_size: many; cdr3_nt: TGTGCCAGCAGCGATATTGACGGGAAAACTGGGGCCAACGTCCTGACTTTC; cdr3_aa: CASSDIDGKTGANVLTF
v_call: TRBV18; j_call: TRBJ2-7; d_call: TRBD1; clone_size: -; cdr3_nt: TGTGCCAGCTCACCACAAGACAGGGGGCCGATCGAGCAGTACTTC; cdr3_aa: CASSPQDRGPIEQYF
v_call: TRBV7-9; j_call: TRBJ2-3; d_call: -; clone_size: many; cdr3_nt: TGTGCCAGCAGCTTAAAGGGGGCAGATACGCAGTATTTT; cdr3_aa: CASSLKGADTQYF
v_call: TRBV18; j_call: TRBJ1-1; d_call: TRBD1; clone_size: many; cdr3_nt: TGTGCCAGCTCACCATACCCACAGGGGGGGGACACTGAAGCTTTCTTT; cdr3_aa: CASSPYPQGGDTEAFF
v_call: TRBV28; j_call: TRBJ2-3; d_call: TRBD2; clone_size: many; cdr3_nt: TGTGCCAGCAGTTTCGGGGTACTAGCGGGCACAGATACGCAGTATTTT; cdr3_aa: CASSFGVLAGTDTQYF
v_call: TRBV7-6; j_call: TRBJ2-2; d_call: TRBD1; clone_size: many; cdr3_nt: TGTGCCAGCAGCAGAAGACAGGGCCCGGGAACCGGGGAGCTGTTTTTT; cdr3_aa: CASSRRQGPGTGELFF
v_call: TRBV24-1; j_call: TRBJ2-1; d_call: TRBD1; clone_size: many; cdr3_nt: TGTGCCACCAGTGCCCTCCCGGACAGGGGGCAAGATGAGCAGTTCTTC; cdr3_aa: CATSALPDRGQDEQFF
v_call: TRBV4-3; j_call: TRBJ2-7; d_call: TRBD1; clone_size: few; cdr3_nt: TGCGCCAGCAGCCAAGACCTTCTGAAGACAGGGCCTGAGGGGGAGCAGTACTTC; cdr3_aa: CASSQDLLKTGPEGEQYF
v_call: TRBV12-3/TRBV12-4; j_call: TRBJ2-7; d_call: TRBD1; clone_size: medium-sized; cdr3_nt: TGTGCCAGCAGTCTCCGGGACAGGGACGAGCAGTACTTC; cdr3_aa: CASSLRDRDEQYF
v_call: TRBV12-3/TRBV12-4; j_call: TRBJ2-3; d_call: TRBD2; clone_size: many; cdr3_nt: TGTGCCAGCACCCCTAGCGGGGGGACAGATACGCAGTATTTT; cdr3_aa: CASTPSGGTDTQYF
v_call: TRBV4-2; j_call: TRBJ1-2; d_call: TRBD1; clone_size: many; cdr3_nt: TGTGCCAGCAGCCAAGAAGGGACAGCTAATTATGGCTACACCTTC; cdr3_aa: CASSQEGTANYGYTF
v_call: TRBV19; j_call: TRBJ2-7; d_call: -; clone_size: few; cdr3_nt: TGTGCCAGTAGTTGGGGTGGTGAGCAGTACTTC; cdr3_aa: CASSWGGEQYF
v_call: TRBV7-9; j_call: TRBJ2-7; d_call: -; clone_size: many; cdr3_nt: TGTGCCAGCAGCTCCCCATTCAACAGCTACGAGCAGTACTTC; cdr3_aa: CASSSPFNSYEQYF
v_call: TRBV29-1; j_call: TRBJ2-3; d_call: TRBD1; clone_size: many; cdr3_nt: TGCAGCTCCGAGAGGACAGGGTTT; cdr3_aa: CSSERTGF
v_call: TRBV27; j_call: TRBJ1-1; d_call: -; clone_size: many; cdr3_nt: -; cdr3_aa: CASSFLENTEAFF
v_call: TRBV10-3; j_call: TRBJ1-1; d_call: -; clone_size: medium-sized; cdr3_nt: TGTGCCATCAAGAATGCAGGTGTCATTGAAGCTTTCTTT; cdr3_aa: CAIKNAGVIEAFF
v_call: TRBV20-1; j_call: TRBJ2-7; d_call: -; clone_size: many; cdr3_nt: TGCAGTGCTACGGGTCCACCCTACGAGCAGTACTTC; cdr3_aa: CSATGPPYEQYF
v_call: TRBV20-1; j_call: TRBJ2-1; d_call: TRBD2; clone_size: many; cdr3_nt: TGCAGTGCTAGAGCGGAACTAGCGGGGTTCTACAATGAGCAGTTCTTC; cdr3_aa: CSARAELAGFYNEQFF
v_call: TRBV13; j_call: TRBJ1-2; d_call: TRBD1; clone_size: medium-sized; cdr3_nt: TGTGCCAGCAGCTCAAGGACAGGGGGCTTGTATGGCTACACCTTC; cdr3_aa: CASSSRTGGLYGYTF
v_call: TRBV3-1; j_call: TRBJ1-1; d_call: TRBD1; clone_size: many; cdr3_nt: TGTGCCAGCAGCCACTCGGACAGGGGCAGGACTGAAGCTTTCTTT; cdr3_aa: CASSHSDRGRTEAFF
v_call: TRBV5-1; j_call: TRBJ2-3; d_call: TRBD2; clone_size: many; cdr3_nt: TGCGCCAGCAGCAGTAGCGGGATAGAAACAGATACGCAGTATTTT; cdr3_aa: CASSSSGIETDTQYF
v_call: TRBV19; j_call: TRBJ2-2; d_call: -; clone_size: many; cdr3_nt: TGTGCCAGTAGTATACCGGGGTACACCGGGGAGCTGTTTTTT; cdr3_aa: CASSIPGYTGELFF